The clone carrying this TCR beta chain was observed a few times. Its antigen is not identified. Compared with germline, one end of the junction differs, possibly owing to a read error. Every TCR beta cDNA library bore unique molecular identifiers. TCRdb used MiXCR to reprocess the PCR reads, holding one entry per CDR3 protein. The sample yields fewer than 550,000 distinct CDR3 sequences, around a third seen once. The data stem from a study of post-analysis software for immune sequencing data. Notes on the study in general: Relative to controls, patients had several TRBV segments at higher frequency, with TRBV5-6, TRBV5-1 and TRBV20-1 among these.

Germline CDR1 SGHTA, CDR2 FQGTGA. The CDR3 is 13 amino acids. Specimen: blood. The clonotype comes from a girl between 2 and 17 years old with multiple sclerosis. V gene TRBV7-3 combines with J gene TRBJ2-1; D possibly matches TRBD1 or TRBD2 (5 bases each). CDR3 region: CAGSLSRDDEQFF. CDR3 sequence (DNA): TGTGCCGGCAGCTTATCACGGGACGATGAGCAGTTCTTC.